This T cell receptor beta chain was observed in a study of blood T cell repertoires in COVID-19. About the study: Sources were T cells, B-cell-depleted T cells, or PBMCs; the material itself was cDNA or gDNA.

The V and J ends lost 6 bases and 7 bases, in that order; junction bases with no gene match: 7. This CDR3 is built from 13 residues. Germline CDR1 is MNHEY and CDR2 is SVGAGI. Clones were sequenced by immunoSEQ multiplex PCR, and TCRdb holds only the in-frame ones, with some missing. The sample carries 250,000 to 400,000 clones, about 88% recorded once. What was sequenced was PBMCs or T cells enriched from blood (not recorded which). The genes are TRBV6-5 and TRBJ2-3; 7 bases match TRBD2. The clonotype originates from a man between 60 and 75 years old who had recovered from COVID-19. CDR3 in DNA: TGTGCCAGCAGAATGACTAGCCACCATACGCAGTATTTT. This gives the protein CASRMTSHHTQYF.